This entry lists 32 T cell receptor beta chains sequenced from one sample in a study of T cells in tuberculosis. Some clones are missing from TCRdb's copy, which holds only in-frame ones; the method was immunoSEQ multiplex PCR. The sample holds some 49,000 clones, 90% to 95% seen once. As to time point: new active TB diagnosis, blood taken before or within 7 days of starting treatment. The sequences come from PBMCs, collected at tuberculosis diagnosis. These receptors were collected from an adult with tuberculosis.

This chain uses TRBV6-5 with TRBJ2-7, with D maybe TRBD2 (6 bases). This CDR3 contains 14 residues. The V gene lost 6 bases and the J gene lost 2 bases, with 14 bases spanning the gap. In germline, CDR1 is MNHEY, CDR2 SVGAGI. The CDR3, as DNA: TGTGCCAGCAGCCCGGGACTTACTGCCTACGAGCAGTACTTC. Its protein is CASSPGLTAYEQYF.

This chain uses TRBV6-6 with TRBJ2-7; 8 bases match TRBD2. CDR3 length equals 15 residues. V lost 0 bases and J lost 5; bases outside the gene matches: 6. Germline-derived CDR1 and CDR2 are MNHNY and SVGAGI (reference sequence). The CDR3 loop reads CASSYSSGSSHEQYF. The CDR3 region has the DNA TGTGCCAGCAGTTACTCAAGCGGGAGTTCCCACGAGCAGTACTTC.

This sequence joins TRBV11-2 and TRBJ2-7; maybe TRBD1 (6 bases). Germline CDR1 SGHAT, CDR2 FQNNGV. Deletions cut 4 bases from V and 3 bases from J, with 10 bases between. The CDR3 loop spans 13 amino acids. The chain's CDR3 is CASSSTGGYEQYF. In DNA, the CDR3 is TGTGCCAGCAGCTCGACAGGAGGCTACGAGCAGTACTTC.

The genes are TRBV7-9 and TRBJ2-1; TRBD2 matches at 10 bases. Germline-derived CDR1 and CDR2 are SEHNR and FQNEAQ (reference sequence). Germline trimming cut 3 bases from V and 0 bases from J; bases unmatched to any gene: 2. The CDR3 spans 16 residues. The chain's CDR3 is CASSFPSGSSYNEQFF. The CDR3 DNA follows: TGTGCCAGCAGCTTCCCTAGCGGGAGCTCCTACAATGAGCAGTTCTTC.

This CDR3 is CASSEWWAGSTDTQYF. CDR3 in DNA: TGTGCCAGCAGTGAATGGTGGGCTGGGAGCACAGATACGCAGTATTTT. V usage is TRBV6-1 and J usage is TRBJ2-3, with D unresolved. The CDR3 has 16 residues. CDR1 is MNHNS, CDR2 SASEGT, per germline. The ends were cut back, 2 bases at V and 0 bases at J, with 12 bases in the middle.

This clone was seen more than once but under ten times. The chain links TRBV19 to TRBJ1-3; D call uncertain. Germline CDR1 and CDR2: LNHDA and SQIVND (reference sequence). The ends were cut back, 6 bases at V and 0 bases at J, with 12 bases in the middle. This CDR3 comprises 15 residues. The CDR3 spells CASRPSALSGNTIYF. The CDR3 nucleotides are TGTGCCAGTAGGCCCAGCGCCCTCTCTGGAAACACCATATATTTT.

The J gene is TRBJ1-4, the V gene TRBV6-5; a weak D match, TRBD1 (6 bases). The CDR3 length is 14 residues. Germline CDR1 and CDR2: MNHEY and SVGAGI. V gave up 4 bases and J gave up 4 bases, with 10 bases separating them. The chain's CDR3 is CASSFGQFNEKLFF. CDR3 bases: TGTGCCAGCAGTTTCGGACAGTTTAATGAAAAACTGTTTTTT.

The chain carries TRBV28 and TRBJ1-1, with 9 bases fitting TRBD1. The CDR3 consists of 16 residues. J gave up 0 bases and V 6 bases, and 8 bases lay outside the gene matches. Germline CDR1 MDHEN, CDR2 SYDVKM. CDR3 DNA: TGTGCCAGCAGACCTGACAGGGGGGTCTTGAACACTGAAGCTTTCTTT. Translating it yields CASRPDRGVLNTEAFF.

The CDR3 sequence: CASSQGRSLNEKLFF. The CDR3 nucleotides read TGCGCCAGCAGCCAGGGCAGGTCCCTTAATGAAAAACTGTTTTTT. The chain joins TRBV4-3 to TRBJ1-4; D not certain. Germline values: CDR1 LGHNA, CDR2 YSLEER. This CDR3 is 15 amino acids long. V dropped 3 bases and J dropped 4 bases, with 12 bases sitting between them.

The rearrangement uses TRBV30 and TRBJ2-1, with D perhaps matching TRBD2 (6 bases). With 4 bases removed from V and 8 bases from J, the gap between germline ends came to 12 bases. Germline V CDR1 and CDR2: GTSNPN, SVGIG (reference sequence). The CDR3 length is 12 residues. The CDR3 here is CAWTGEGYEQFF. The CDR3 DNA is TGTGCCTGGACGGGGGAAGGCTATGAGCAGTTCTTC.

The chain combines TRBV6-1 with TRBJ1-2; D call uncertain. Trimming stripped 6 bases from V and 8 bases from J, with 19 bases between. This CDR3 region has 14 residues. The germline CDR1 and CDR2 sequences are MNHNS and SASEGT. In DNA, the CDR3 is TGTGCCAGCAGCCGAGCTTCCGTCGCCTGGGGCTACACCTTC. It encodes CASSRASVAWGYTF.

This CDR3 reads CASSPLAYTDTQYF. As DNA, the CDR3 is TGCGCCAGCAGCCCGCTAGCGTACACAGATACGCAGTATTTT. The chain uses TRBV5-1 and TRBJ2-3; D possibly corresponds to TRBD2 (6 bases). The CDR3 length is 14 residues. Trimming pared 4 bases from V and 2 bases from J, leaving 11 bases between. From germline, CDR1 is SGHRS and CDR2 YFSETQ.

CDR3 protein: CASSQRPAGVHYNEQFF. The CDR3 DNA reads as TGTGCCAGCAGCCAACGGCCTGCGGGAGTTCACTACAATGAGCAGTTCTTC. The chain carries TRBV7-8 and TRBJ2-1; 7 nucleotides line up with TRBD2. The CDR3 consists of 17 residues. Trimming took 5 bases from V and 3 from J; bases not matched to a gene: 13. The germline V gene encodes CDR1 SGHVS and CDR2 FQNEAQ.

This rearrangement joins TRBV6-6 to TRBJ1-5; D is unclear. V lost 3 bases, J lost 6 bases, and 6 bases lay in between. The CDR3 loop spans 12 amino acids. Germline assignment: CDR1 MNHNY and CDR2 SVGAGI (reference sequence). Written as DNA, the CDR3 is TGTGCCAGCAGTTATTCGGTTCAGCCCCAGCATTTT. This translates into CASSYSVQPQHF.

The chain couples TRBV2 to TRBJ1-1; weak D call: TRBD1 (5 bases). CDR1 and CDR2 from the germline V gene are SNHLY and FYNNEI. Trimming removed 4 bases from V and 3 bases from J, with 15 bases in between. This CDR3 comprises 15 residues. The chain's CDR3 is CASSGGSRVDTEAFF. The CDR3 nucleotides are TGTGCCAGCAGTGGAGGTTCCAGGGTGGACACTGAAGCTTTCTTT.

The chain is built from TRBV6-1 and TRBJ2-1, with unresolved D. The CDR3 sequence is 12 residues long. Trimming stripped 3 bases from V and 6 bases from J, with 6 bases between. Germline CDR1 MNHNS, CDR2 SASEGT. CDR3 loop: CASSDPLNEQFF. CDR3 nucleotides: TGTGCCAGCAGTGACCCCCTCAATGAGCAGTTCTTC.

The chain carries TRBV10-3 and TRBJ1-2; possibly TRBD1 for D (6 bases). CDR1 and CDR2 (germline): ENHRY, SYGVKD. Between the trimmed V and J ends, which lost 6 bases and 12 bases, there was a span of 14 bases. The CDR3 covers 11 residues. CDR3 nucleotides: TGTGCCATCAGCCTGGGACACCTCCACACCTTC. Its translation: CAISLGHLHTF.

This chain links TRBV7-2 with TRBJ2-1; TRBD1 might be the D (6 bases). V was pared by 10 bases and J by 4 bases, with 11 bases between. The CDR3 runs to 12 residues. CDR1 and CDR2 from the germline V gene are SGHTA and FQGNSA. CDR3 DNA: TGTGCCACATCGACAGGTTACAATGAGCAGTTCTTC. It is translated as CATSTGYNEQFF. Full variable domain (missing parts from reference TRBV7-2 and TRBJ2-1): GAGVSQSPSNKVTEKGKDVELRCDPISGHTALYWYRQSLGQGLEFLIYFQGNSAPDKSGLPSDRFSAERTGGSVSTLTIQRTQQEDSAVYLCATSTGYNEQFFGPGTRLTVL.

The chain carries TRBV5-4 and TRBJ2-3; 13 nucleotides match TRBD2. Trimming removed 3 bases from V and 4 bases from J; junction bases left unmatched: 8. This CDR3 has 17 residues. Germline CDR1 is SGHNT and CDR2 is YYREEE (reference sequence). CDR3 sequence: CASSSALAGGPADTQYF. The CDR3 coding sequence is TGTGCCAGCAGCTCAGCACTAGCGGGAGGGCCCGCAGATACGCAGTATTTT.

The rearrangement links TRBV7-9 to TRBJ2-1, with 13 bases identical to TRBD2. Germline trimming cut 2 bases from V and 4 bases from J; bases unmatched to any gene: 2. Germline V lookup: CDR1 SEHNR, CDR2 FQNEAQ (reference sequence). This CDR3 is built from 16 residues. The DNA for the CDR3 is TGTGCCAGCAGCTTAAGACTAGCGGGAGGATACAATGAGCAGTTCTTC. Translating it yields CASSLRLAGGYNEQFF.

The chain carries TRBV5-1 and TRBJ2-7; D is undetermined. V lost 1 base and J 5 bases, leaving 4 bases between the germline ends. This CDR3 is 11 amino acids long. Germline V lookup: CDR1 SGHRS, CDR2 YFSETQ. In DNA, the CDR3 is TGCGCCAGCAGCTTGAACAACGAGCAGTACTTC. Translated, it gives CASSLNNEQYF.

The chain combines TRBV7-2 with TRBJ2-7; 7 bases map to TRBD2. Germline-derived CDR1 and CDR2 are SGHTA and FQGNSA. This CDR3 spans 15 amino acids. The J segment lost 3 bases and the V segment lost 5 bases, leaving 10 bases of the junction unmatched. The CDR3 region is CASSAGTNFDYEQYF. In DNA form, the CDR3 reads TGTGCCAGCAGCGCCGGGACTAACTTCGACTACGAGCAGTACTTC.

The V call is TRBV18, the J call TRBJ2-3; 7 nucleotides align to TRBD1. The germline gives CDR1 KGHSH, CDR2 LQKENI. J lost 0 bases, V lost 3 bases, and 3 bases had no gene match. The CDR3 sequence is 15 residues long. CDR3 sequence: CASSPTGKSTDTQYF. Written as DNA, the CDR3 is TGTGCCAGCTCACCGACAGGGAAGAGCACAGATACGCAGTATTTT.

For the CDR3, the DNA is TGCGCCAGCAGCCAAGAAACAGGATTGGGCACCGGGGAGCTGTTTTTT. It is translated as CASSQETGLGTGELFF. The chain carries TRBV4-3 and TRBJ2-2, with D possibly matching TRBD1 (5 bases). The V end lost 0 bases, the J end lost 4 bases, and 12 bases lay between the germline ends. The CDR3 loop spans 16 amino acids. Germline CDR1 is LGHNA and CDR2 is YSLEER.

This clone turned up a few times. V and J are TRBV29-1 and TRBJ1-1; D remains ambiguous. V was clipped by 6 bases and J by 1 base, with 15 bases between them. The CDR3 covers 14 residues. Germline CDR1 reads SQVTM; CDR2 reads ANQGSEA. CDR3 nucleotides: TGCAGCGTCCTGGCCCGACGGGAGAACACTGAAGCTTTCTTT. Protein: CSVLARRENTEAFF.

With regard to this clone: The sample has other DNA sequences that encode this CDR3 too. This chain joins TRBV29-1 and TRBJ1-2; D may be TRBD1 (6 bases). CDR1 and CDR2 (germline): SQVTM, ANQGSEA. This CDR3 comprises 12 residues. Trimming stripped 5 bases from V and 4 bases from J, with 11 bases between. CDR3 sequence: CSVLTGPYGYTF. The DNA of the CDR3 is TGCAGCGTTCTAACAGGGCCCTATGGCTACACCTTC.

The chain is built from TRBV30 and TRBJ2-7, with a weak D call TRBD1 (5 bases). The CDR3 runs to 13 residues. The V end lost 0 bases, the J end lost 5 bases, and 11 bases lay between the germline ends. The germline CDR1 and CDR2 sequences are GTSNPN and SVGIG (reference sequence). CDR3 residues: CAWSVAGQHEQYF. The CDR3 DNA reads TGTGCCTGGAGTGTCGCAGGGCAGCACGAGCAGTACTTC.

CDR3 nucleotides: TGTGCCAGCAGCCCAACCCCTCCTCTAGCGGGAGGGCGAGAGACCCAGTACTTC. Translation gives CASSPTPPLAGGRETQYF. The chain joins TRBV28 to TRBJ2-5; 12 bases align to TRBD2. The CDR3 consists of 18 residues. Germline loops: CDR1 MDHEN, CDR2 SYDVKM. V gave up 6 bases and J gave up 4 bases; unmatched junction bases: 15.

This clone has a single count. This chain connects TRBV5-1 to TRBJ2-7, with 9 nucleotides matching TRBD1. The V gene end was trimmed by 0 bases and the J gene end by 3 bases; junction bases not matched to a gene: 4. Germline loops: CDR1 SGHRS, CDR2 YFSETQ. There are 15 residues in the CDR3. The CDR3 protein is CASSLAGQGNYEQYF. CDR3 nucleotide sequence: TGCGCCAGCAGCTTGGCCGGACAGGGGAACTACGAGCAGTACTTC.

The chain joins TRBV19 to TRBJ2-7, with D maybe TRBD2 (6 bases). CDR1 and CDR2 (germline): LNHDA, SQIVND (reference sequence). Trimming took 6 bases from V and 4 from J, leaving 10 bases between them. The CDR3 has 12 amino acids. CDR3 amino acids: CASSGSRYEQYF. The DNA for the CDR3 is TGTGCCAGTAGCGGGAGCCGGTACGAGCAGTACTTC. The full variable domain, completed using reference TRBV19 and TRBJ2-7, is DGGITQSPKYLFRKEGQNVTLSCEQNLNHDAMYWYRQDPGQGLRLIYYSQIVNDFQKGDIAEGYSVSREKKESFPLTVTSAQKNPTAFYLCASSGSRYEQYFGPGTRLTVT.

This chain uses TRBV5-1 with TRBJ2-1, with 9 bases fitting TRBD2. The CDR3 is made up of 16 amino acids. Trimming at V came to 0 bases and at J to 6 bases, leaving 7 bases not matched to a gene. CDR1 and CDR2 from the germline V gene are SGHRS and YFSETQ. CDR3 residues: CASSLGLAGPRNEQFF. For the CDR3, the DNA is TGCGCCAGCAGCTTGGGTCTAGCGGGACCTCGCAATGAGCAGTTCTTC.

V usage is TRBV9 and J usage is TRBJ1-1; D is possibly TRBD1 (5 bases). CDR3 length: 13 residues. CDR1 is SGDLS, CDR2 YYNGEE, per germline. Trimming cost V 7 bases and J 0 bases, with 10 bases left between them. This CDR3 is CASGGALNTEAFF. The CDR3 nucleotides are TGTGCCAGCGGTGGGGCACTGAACACTGAAGCTTTCTTT.